This TCR beta chain was sequenced in a study of cytomegalovirus exposure and HLA in healthy donors. Study at large: The study placed about four fifths of its approximately 360 genotyped donors in the Caucasian-associated ancestry cluster.

Germline CDR1 is LNHDA and CDR2 is SQIVND (reference sequence). The CDR3 has 15 amino acids. J lost 7 bases, V lost 3 bases, and 3 bases had no gene match. A note on this clone: The antigen is not known.

The PCR had 60 Vbeta and 13 Jbeta primers. The repertoire was sequenced with immunoSEQ multiplex PCR; TCRdb's copy has only in-frame clones and lacks some. This specimen shows tens of thousands of clones; the ten leading clones hold roughly 2.7%. Study-level results: It was assumed in the presence/absence analyses that sequencing depth was roughly uniform across donors. Within an earlier analysis, most TCR beta V segments proved productive either about 90% or about 30% of the time. Rates of TCR association differed by HLA locus in a later analysis, with DRB1 highest and HLA-C lowest.

The sequenced sample consisted of PBMCs. This chain uses TRBV19 with TRBJ1-6; 10 bases are shared with TRBD1. The receptor's source is a middle-aged man in good health and CMV-seronegative. The CDR3 DNA is TGTGCCAGTAGTATGGGACAGGGGTGGAATTCACCCCTCCACTTT. It specifies CASSMGQGWNSPLHF.